The 14 T cell receptor beta chains below come from one sample, sequenced in a study of cytomegalovirus exposure and HLA in healthy donors (dated by TCRdb to 2017 to 2019). Libraries were made using the immunoSEQ multiplex PCR assay. For the multiplex PCR, a mixture combining 60 forward primers for TCR Vbeta segments and 13 reverse primers for TCR Jbeta segments was used. TCRdb's version of the immuneACCESS table is confined to in-frame rearrangements and falls short of the full clone set. An unresolved V gene accounts for under half of the shortfall where checked; the remainder is of unknown origin. For this sample the table gives 91,000 or so clones, of which approximately 80% were detected only once. The ten largest account for approximately 5% of the sample. The source material was PBMCs. These receptors were obtained from a man aged 25-45 years in good health and CMV-seropositive.

This clone was counted only a few times. The chain recombines TRBV28 with TRBJ2-3; 10 bases match TRBD2. V was pared by 4 bases and J by 4 bases, with 2 bases of the junction left unmatched. In germline, CDR1 is MDHEN, CDR2 SYDVKM. This CDR3 region has 14 residues. CDR3 sequence (DNA): TGTGCCAGCAGTTCCCTAGCGGGAGCAGATACGCAGTATTTT. Translating gives CASSSLAGADTQYF.

This chain joins TRBV7-9 and TRBJ2-1; 7 nucleotides match TRBD2. The CDR3 is 16 amino acids. The germline V gene has CDR1 SEHNR and CDR2 FQNEAQ (reference sequence). Trimming removed 2 bases from V and 8 bases from J; junction bases left unmatched: 12. The CDR3 DNA follows: TGTGCCAGCAGCTTATCGATGGGCGGGAGCGTTCATGAGCAGTTCTTC. This codes for CASSLSMGGSVHEQFF.

V is TRBV5-1 and J is TRBJ2-5; D is possibly TRBD2 (5 bases). Trimming took off 3 bases at V and 5 bases at J, with 20 bases between the two ends. The CDR3 sequence is 16 residues long. CDR1 is SGHRS and CDR2 is YFSETQ in the germline V gene. CDR3 loop: CASSSPLRRAGETQYF. The CDR3 bases are TGCGCCAGCAGCTCCCCCCTCCGCCGGGCGGGTGAGACCCAGTACTTC. Together with reference TRBV5-1 and TRBJ2-5, the CDR3 gives the full variable domain: KAGVTQTPRYLIKTRGQQVTLSCSPISGHRSVSWYQQTPGQGLQFLFEYFSETQRNKGNFPGRFSGRQFSNSRSEMNVSTLELGDSALYLCASSSPLRRAGETQYFGPGTRLLVL.

This clone was found a few times. The chain uses TRBV7-9 and TRBJ1-2; 9 bases match TRBD1. This CDR3 is 13 amino acids long. Germline V gene sequence: CDR1 SEHNR, CDR2 FQNEAQ (reference sequence). The junction had 2 bases not matched to a gene; V was cut back by 5 bases and J by 4 bases. CDR3 DNA sequence: TGTGCCAGCAGCCCGGGACAGGGCTATGGCTACACCTTC. Encoded protein: CASSPGQGYGYTF.

Only a few counts were recorded for this clone. This chain connects TRBV6-1 to TRBJ1-2; D ambiguous. Trimming took off 6 bases at V and 0 bases at J, with 11 bases between the two ends. Germline CDR1 MNHNS, CDR2 SASEGT. CDR3 length equals 14 residues. The CDR3 DNA reads as TGTGCCAGCAGCGCCATACACGCTAACTATGGCTACACCTTC. It encodes CASSAIHANYGYTF.

Only one count was recorded for this clone. The rearrangement joins TRBV11-1 to TRBJ2-5, with 8 bases lining up with TRBD1. The V gene end was trimmed by 10 bases and the J gene end by 4 bases; junction bases not matched to a gene: 5. Per the germline V gene, CDR1 is SGHAT and CDR2 is FQDESV (reference sequence). The CDR3 totals 12 residues. The CDR3 sequence: CATSGQGETQYF. CDR3 bases: TGTGCCACCTCTGGACAGGGAGAGACCCAGTACTTC.

The chain carries TRBV19 and TRBJ1-5, with D perhaps matching TRBD1 (5 bases). The length of the CDR3 is 15 residues. V lost 1 base and J lost 9, with 16 bases in between. Germline V CDR1 and CDR2: LNHDA, SQIVND (reference sequence). CDR3 nucleotide sequence: TGTGCCAGTAGTATAGCCCAGGGAGGCTCACGGCCCCAGCATTTT. Its translation is CASSIAQGGSRPQHF.

Details on this clone: The sample carries other DNA sequences with the same CDR3. The V and J genes are TRBV5-4 and TRBJ1-3, with D hard to call. Trimming removed 2 bases from V and 4 bases from J, with 10 bases in between. From germline, CDR1 is SGHNT and CDR2 YYREEE (reference sequence). The CDR3 covers 14 residues. CDR3 protein: CASSFSGSGNTIYF. DNA for the CDR3: TGTGCCAGCAGCTTTAGCGGGTCCGGAAACACCATATATTTT.

V and J are TRBV7-9 and TRBJ1-2, with D uncertain. V was clipped by 1 base and J by 4 bases, with 16 bases between them. This CDR3 region has 16 residues. Germline loops: CDR1 SEHNR, CDR2 FQNEAQ (reference sequence). This CDR3 is CASSLDVNRVGYGYTF. DNA of the CDR3: TGTGCCAGCAGCTTAGACGTCAATCGGGTTGGCTATGGCTACACCTTC.

V gene TRBV27 combines with J gene TRBJ1-1; TRBD1 agrees at 9 bases. The CDR3 consists of 14 residues. V shed 8 bases, J shed 6 bases, and the junction held 10 bases outside the gene matches. Germline V gene data show CDR1 as MNHEY and CDR2 as SMNVEV (reference sequence). Here the CDR3 DNA reads TGTGCCAGCGGGTTTGGGACAGGGATATCTGAAGCTTTCTTT. Residues: CASGFGTGISEAFF.

V usage is TRBV19 and J usage is TRBJ2-3; possible D gene TRBD2, 6 bases. The CDR3 is 14 residues long. From germline, CDR1 is LNHDA and CDR2 SQIVND (reference sequence). Trimming took off 3 bases at V and 6 bases at J, with 13 bases between the two ends. In DNA form, the CDR3 reads TGTGCCAGTAGTATCGGAGAAAGCGGGGATACGCAGTATTTT. Its protein product is CASSIGESGDTQYF.

This clone came up a few times. V is TRBV9 and J is TRBJ2-6, with D perhaps TRBD1 (6 bases). The CDR3 contains 17 residues. Germline-derived CDR1 and CDR2 are SGDLS and YYNGEE. Trimming took 4 bases from V and 0 from J, leaving 14 bases between them. This CDR3 reads CASSLDRKTSGANVLTF. CDR3 nucleotides: TGTGCCAGCAGCCTTGACAGGAAAACCTCTGGGGCCAACGTCCTGACTTTC. Drawing the rest from reference TRBV9 and TRBJ2-6, the complete variable domain is DSGVTQTPKHLITATGQRVTLRCSPRSGDLSVYWYQQSLDQGLQFLIQYYNGEERAKGNILERFSAQQFPDLHSELNLSSLELGDSALYFCASSLDRKTSGANVLTFGAGSRLTVL.

The chain uses TRBV10-3 and TRBJ2-7; TRBD1 matches 7 bases. This CDR3 spans 14 amino acids. Germline values: CDR1 ENHRY, CDR2 SYGVKD. The V gene end was trimmed by 11 bases and the J gene end by 5 bases; junction bases not matched to a gene: 15. The CDR3: CASVDRDISDEQYF. CDR3 coding DNA: TGTGCCTCGGTTGACAGGGACATTAGCGACGAGCAGTACTTC.

Regarding this clone: At one end the junction does not follow the germline gene, possibly because of a read error. The rearrangement uses TRBV7-9 and TRBJ2-3, with D unclear. The germline CDR1 and CDR2 sequences are SEHNR and FQNEAQ (reference sequence). This CDR3 is built from 15 residues. CDR3 amino acids: CSSSLRRKPPDTQYF. The CDR3 DNA is TGTTCCAGCAGCTTAAGGCGGAAACCCCCAGATACGCAGTATTTT.